Presented here are 23 T cell receptor beta chains from one specimen sequenced in a study of blood T cell repertoires in COVID-19. Assay used: immunoSEQ multiplex PCR; TCRdb lists only in-frame clones, some missing. The table has about 300,000 clones, about 87% seen once; the top ten hold just under 7%. The sample consisted of peripheral blood. Receptors originate from a woman in her twenties or thirties who had recovered from COVID-19.

This clone appeared a single time. CDR3: CASSLDRGRTYEQYF. CDR3 coding DNA: TGTGCCAGCAGCTTAGACAGGGGGCGCACCTACGAGCAGTACTTC. The chain recombines TRBV21-1 with TRBJ2-7; TRBD1 is the table's D call, not checked against the DNA. TRBV21-1 constitutes a pseudogene. The CDR3 has 15 residues.

The J gene is TRBJ1-1, the V gene TRBV7-9; D unresolved. This CDR3 is 15 amino acids long. Looked up from germline, CDR1 is SEHNR and CDR2 is FQNEAQ (reference sequence). The V end was cut by 0 bases, the J end by 0 bases, with 8 bases between. The CDR3 DNA reads as TGTGCCAGCAGCTTAGCCGGGAAAATGAACACTGAAGCTTTCTTT. Protein: CASSLAGKMNTEAFF. Full variable domain (missing parts from reference TRBV7-9 and TRBJ1-1): DTGVSQNPRHKITKRGQNVTFRCDPISEHNRLYWYRQTLGQGPEFLTYFQNEAQLEKSRLLSDRFSAERPKGSFSTLEIQRTEQGDSAMYLCASSLAGKMNTEAFFGQGTRLTVV.

This chain joins TRBV23-1 and TRBJ2-7; 9 bases are a match to TRBD2. TRBV23-1 falls under the ORF class, with uncertain function. The CDR3 has 13 residues. The junction had 9 bases not matched to a gene; V was cut back by 4 bases and J by 11 bases. CDR3 region: CASSPGTSLLEYF. The CDR3 bases are TGCGCCAGCAGTCCGGGGACTAGCTTATTAGAGTACTTC.

J is TRBJ2-5 and V is TRBV6-1; TRBD1 might be the D (6 bases). The germline gives CDR1 MNHNS, CDR2 SASEGT. Deletions cut 3 bases from V and 3 bases from J, with 11 bases between. CDR3 size: 14 residues. CDR3: CASSETGWKETQYF. In DNA, the CDR3 is TGTGCCAGCAGTGAGACAGGATGGAAAGAGACCCAGTACTTC.

The chain is built from TRBV11-2 and TRBJ2-7; perhaps TRBD1 as D (6 bases). In germline, CDR1 is SGHAT, CDR2 FQNNGV. Trimming shortened V by 5 bases and J by 5 bases, and 19 bases separated the two germline ends. The CDR3 is 15 residues long. The CDR3 protein is CASSPKNRVLDEQYF. The CDR3 nucleotides read TGTGCCAGCAGCCCCAAGAACAGGGTCCTCGACGAGCAGTACTTC. Using reference TRBV11-2 and TRBJ2-7 for the parts outside the CDR3, the full variable domain is EAGVAQSPRYKIIEKRQSVAFWCNPISGHATLYWYQQILGQGPKLLIQFQNNGVVDDSQLPKDRFSAERLKGVDSTLKIQPAKLEDSAVYLCASSPKNRVLDEQYFGPGTRLTVT.

The chain has TRBV10-3 and TRBJ1-3; D gene ambiguous. The CDR3 consists of 15 residues. From germline, CDR1 is ENHRY and CDR2 SYGVKD. Trimming shortened V by 3 bases and J by 2 bases, and 11 bases separated the two germline ends. The CDR3 nucleotides read TGTGCCATCAGTGATGGCGGCTTAACTGGAAACACCATATATTTT. Its protein is CAISDGGLTGNTIYF.

The rearrangement links TRBV5-1 to TRBJ2-7; D possibly corresponds to TRBD1 (6 bases). Germline V CDR1 and CDR2: SGHRS, YFSETQ. This CDR3 contains 14 residues. V was pared by 4 bases and J by 5 bases, with 16 bases between. The DNA of the CDR3 is TGCGCCAGCAGCCCCACGCCGGGACACAACGAGCAGTACTTC. Translated, it gives CASSPTPGHNEQYF.

The rearrangement links TRBV11-1 to TRBJ1-1, with D unclear. Trimming shortened V by 3 bases and J by 7 bases, and 9 bases separated the two germline ends. Per the germline V gene, CDR1 is SGHAT and CDR2 is FQDESV (reference sequence). The CDR3 spans 12 residues. This CDR3 reads CASSFSAGEAFF. In nucleotides, the CDR3 is TGTGCCAGCAGCTTTTCGGCGGGTGAAGCTTTCTTT.

This chain joins TRBV6-5 and TRBJ2-7, with TRBD2 identical over 7 bases. The germline V gene has CDR1 MNHEY and CDR2 SVGAGI. The junction had 7 bases not matched to a gene; V was cut back by 0 bases and J by 5 bases. The CDR3 is 15 amino acids. The CDR3, as DNA: TGTGCCAGCAGTTACTCCCCCGGGGGGTCCGACGAGCAGTACTTC. It translates to CASSYSPGGSDEQYF.

This clone occurred a few times. One junction end does not reproduce the germline sequence, and a read error may be involved. This rearrangement joins TRBV10-3 to TRBJ1-2; D is ambiguous. The CDR3 runs 12 residues. Germline values: CDR1 ENHRY, CDR2 SYGVKD. In nucleotides, the CDR3 is TGTGCCATCAGTGAGTCTGGCGGGAAGTACGCCTTC. It codes for CAISESGGKYAF.

The J gene is TRBJ2-2, the V gene TRBV30, with TRBD1 as a possible D gene (5 bases). The CDR3 runs to 14 residues. Trimming removed 1 base from V and 3 bases from J, with 9 bases in between. The germline gives CDR1 GTSNPN, CDR2 SVGIG (reference sequence). This CDR3 is CAWSGGSHTGELFF. CDR3 coding DNA: TGTGCCTGGAGTGGGGGCAGCCACACCGGGGAGCTGTTTTTT.

J is TRBJ1-4 and V is TRBV5-6; perhaps TRBD1 as D (6 bases). This CDR3 spans 14 amino acids. The germline gives CDR1 SGHDT, CDR2 YYEEEE. V lost 1 base and J 7 bases, leaving 11 bases between the germline ends. In nucleotides, the CDR3 is TGTGCCAGCAGCTTGAGGGGGGGTATTGAAAAACTGTTTTTT. Protein: CASSLRGGIEKLFF.

The chain is built from TRBV28 and TRBJ1-4; D remains ambiguous. CDR3 length: 15 residues. In germline, CDR1 is MDHEN, CDR2 SYDVKM. Trimming pared 6 bases from V and 0 bases from J, leaving 11 bases between. CDR3 nucleotides: TGTGCCAGCAGCCGCCCCAGTGCAACTAATGAAAAACTGTTTTTT. Its translation is CASSRPSATNEKLFF.

The chain carries TRBV9 and TRBJ1-2; D gene ambiguous. This CDR3 contains 16 residues. The germline V gene encodes CDR1 SGDLS and CDR2 YYNGEE. The ends were cut back, 0 bases at V and 4 bases at J, with 16 bases in the middle. The DNA of the CDR3 is TGTGCCAGCAGCGTAGAGGTTTTGGGCCGGGGCTATGGCTACACCTTC. The encoded protein is CASSVEVLGRGYGYTF.

This rearrangement joins TRBV3-1 (or the pseudogene TRBV3-2) to TRBJ1-2; D unclear. From germline, CDR1 is LGHDT and CDR2 YNNKEL (reference sequence). The CDR3 is 11 amino acids. Trimming left V 0 bases short and J 8 bases short, with 4 bases between. The CDR3 loop reads CASSQDGGYTF. Here the CDR3 DNA reads TGTGCCAGCAGCCAAGACGGGGGCTACACCTTC.

The DNA for the CDR3 is TGTGCCAGCCCTGGGACAGGGCGGGATACTGAGCAGTTCTTC. It specifies CASPGTGRDTEQFF. The chain couples TRBV2 to TRBJ2-1, with 9 bases aligning to TRBD1. J lost 9 bases, V lost 8 bases, and 11 bases had no gene match. CDR3 length: 14 residues. Germline V gene lookup returns CDR1 SNHLY and CDR2 FYNNEI.

The V call is TRBV20-1, the J call TRBJ2-5, with TRBD2 matching 11 bases. Germline-derived CDR1 and CDR2 are DFQATT and SNEGSKA (reference sequence). The CDR3 loop spans 14 amino acids. V shed 3 bases and J 3 bases; nucleotides not matched to a gene: 3. CDR3 sequence reads: CSASRLAGKETQYF. The DNA for the CDR3 is TGCAGTGCTAGTAGACTAGCGGGGAAAGAGACCCAGTACTTC.

The chain recombines TRBV18 with TRBJ2-2; a possible D gene is TRBD1 (6 bases). This CDR3 has 15 amino acids. CDR1 and CDR2 (germline): KGHSH, LQKENI. V dropped 1 base and J dropped 7 bases, with 13 bases sitting between them. CDR3 in DNA: TGTGCCAGCTCACCACAACAGGGTATCGGCGGGGAGCTGTTTTTT. Translating gives CASSPQQGIGGELFF.

This clone has only one observation. This chain connects TRBV25-1 to TRBJ2-1; 12 bases map to TRBD2. Germline trimming cut 6 bases from V and 5 bases from J; bases unmatched to any gene: 2. This CDR3 region has 14 residues. Germline V CDR1 and CDR2: MGHDK, SYGVNS. CDR3 sequence reads: CASRLAGGDNEQFF. CDR3 nucleotides: TGTGCCAGCAGACTAGCGGGGGGTGACAATGAGCAGTTCTTC.

This chain connects TRBV28 to TRBJ2-1; 7 bases fit TRBD1. Germline values: CDR1 MDHEN, CDR2 SYDVKM. This CDR3 has 13 amino acids. J was trimmed by 4 bases and V by 7 bases; bases with no gene match: 4. CDR3 loop: CASTADRYNEQFF. The CDR3 DNA sequence: TGTGCCAGCACTGCGGACAGGTACAATGAGCAGTTCTTC.

This chain connects TRBV4-2 to TRBJ2-1; 16 bases map to TRBD2. The germline CDR1 and CDR2 sequences are LGHNA and YNFKEQ. J gave up 8 bases and V 3 bases, and 7 bases lay outside the gene matches. The CDR3 is made up of 17 amino acids. As DNA, the CDR3 is TGTGCCAGCAGCCAGGGACTAGCGGGGGGGCTTAGTGATGAGCAGTTCTTC. This gives the protein CASSQGLAGGLSDEQFF.

The chain is built from TRBV10-3 and TRBJ2-3; 11 bases line up with TRBD2. Germline-derived CDR1 and CDR2 are ENHRY and SYGVKD. CDR3 length equals 17 residues. V shed 5 bases, J shed 2 bases, and the junction held 9 bases outside the gene matches. The CDR3 spells CAISSDETSGVTDTQYF. The CDR3 DNA reads TGTGCCATCAGTTCAGACGAGACTAGCGGGGTCACAGATACGCAGTATTTT.

The chain has TRBV19 and TRBJ2-3, with a tentative D call TRBD1 (5 bases). This CDR3 has 14 residues. CDR1 is LNHDA, CDR2 SQIVND, per germline (reference sequence). Trimming removed 5 bases at V and 2 bases at J, with 11 bases between. DNA of the CDR3: TGTGCCAGTAGTGAAGAGACAGACACAGATACGCAGTATTTT. This encodes CASSEETDTDTQYF.